This passage covers 24 T cell receptor beta chains from one sample sequenced in a study of breast tumors, draining lymph nodes, adjacent tissues. In TCRdb, the multiplex PCR reads were re-called with MiXCR into one record per CDR3 protein. Of about 180,000 distinct CDR3 sequences detected, 30% to 35% appear once; the ten largest clones hold around 4.5%. Breast cancer patients provided tissue from their axillary draining lymph nodes. Sequencing input: axillary lymph node tissue. The source of these receptors is a female donor with breast cancer. Some clones in this sample may be carry-over from other donors' samples.

This clonotype was counted ten times or more. The chain recombines TRBV11-2 with TRBJ2-2; possible D gene TRBD2, 6 bases. The CDR3 has 12 amino acids. Per the germline V gene, CDR1 is SGHAT and CDR2 is FQNNGV. The V end was cut by 11 bases, the J end by 4 bases, with 11 bases between. The CDR3 loop reads CAVSGPTGELFF. For the CDR3, the DNA is TGTGCCGTGAGCGGGCCCACCGGGGAGCTGTTTTTT.

This clonotype has just one count. The rearrangement links TRBV25-1 to TRBJ2-2; the D gene is possibly TRBD1 (5 bases). The ends were cut back, 7 bases at V and 5 bases at J, with 11 bases in the middle. Germline lookup yields CDR1 MGHDK and CDR2 SYGVNS. The CDR3 spans 13 residues. CDR3 residues: CASNSRATGELFF. The CDR3 nucleotides are TGTGCCAGCAATTCCAGGGCTACCGGGGAGCTGTTTTTT.

There are a few counts of this clonotype. The V and J genes are TRBV10-3 and TRBJ1-1; no clear D gene. From germline, CDR1 is ENHRY and CDR2 SYGVKD. The V end lost 4 bases, the J end lost 4 bases, and 10 bases lay between the germline ends. This CDR3 is 13 amino acids long. This chain's CDR3 is CAISVEWGTEAFF. The CDR3 nucleotides read TGTGCCATCAGTGTGGAATGGGGCACTGAAGCTTTCTTT.

In its sample, this clonotype was seen many times. The genes are TRBV5-8 and TRBJ2-7; no firm D call. Germline V gene sequence: CDR1 SGHTS, CDR2 YDEGEE. V dropped 0 bases and J dropped 6 bases, with 19 bases sitting between them. This CDR3 contains 16 residues. The CDR3 nucleotides read TGTGCCAGCAGCTTGGTCGGAAGCCACCACGTAGGCGAGCAGTACTTC. Encoded protein: CASSLVGSHHVGEQYF.

This clonotype was picked up many times. This chain joins TRBV6-5 and TRBJ1-4; D unclear. Germline V lookup: CDR1 MNHEY, CDR2 SVGAGI. This CDR3 has 14 residues. Deletions cut 6 bases from V and 8 bases from J, with 16 bases between. CDR3 region: CASSPYPSREKLFF. The CDR3 DNA reads as TGTGCCAGCAGCCCCTACCCGAGTCGGGAAAAACTGTTTTTT.

A single count supports this clonotype. The chain carries TRBV15 and TRBJ1-1; TRBD1 is a possible D gene (6 bases). Germline lookup yields CDR1 LNHNV and CDR2 YYDKDF (reference sequence). V lost 1 base and J lost 4, with 16 bases in between. There are 16 residues in the CDR3. CDR3 sequence: CATSRVKSARGTEAFF. The CDR3 coding sequence is TGTGCCACCAGCAGAGTCAAGAGCGCCAGGGGCACTGAAGCTTTCTTT.

Only a few counts were recorded for this clonotype. This may stem from a read error, because a much larger clone lies one nucleotide away. The J gene is TRBJ2-7, the V gene TRBV19, with D perhaps matching TRBD1 (6 bases). The CDR3 spans 11 residues. CDR1 is LNHDA and CDR2 is SQIVND in the germline V gene (reference sequence). Trimming stripped 11 bases from V and 6 bases from J, with 14 bases between. In DNA form, the CDR3 reads TGTGCCGCGGAGGCAGGGGCCGAGCAGTACTTC. Translating gives CAAEAGAEQYF. The full variable domain, rest sourced from reference TRBV19 and TRBJ2-7, is DGGITQSPKYLFRKEGQNVTLSCEQNLNHDAMYWYRQDPGQGLRLIYYSQIVNDFQKGDIAEGYSVSREKKESFPLTVTSAQKNPTAFYLCAAEAGAEQYFGPGTRLTVT.

The table lists this clonotype with many counts. The rearrangement joins TRBV7-6 to TRBJ2-1; 9 positions match TRBD2. With 2 bases clipped from V and 0 bases from J, the junction kept 8 bases outside the gene matches. Germline V gene lookup returns CDR1 SGHVS and CDR2 FNYEAQ. The CDR3 extends over 18 amino acids. The CDR3 DNA follows: TGTGCCAGCAGCTTATCCGGCGGGAGGGCGAGCTCCTACAATGAGCAGTTCTTC. Translated, it gives CASSLSGGRASSYNEQFF.

This clonotype was counted at least ten times. V gene TRBV5-1 combines with J gene TRBJ2-7; no reliable D call. This CDR3 is built from 16 residues. CDR1 and CDR2 from the germline V gene are SGHRS and YFSETQ. V was trimmed by 8 bases and J by 2 bases, leaving 23 bases between them. The CDR3: CASKPHASSGTYEQYF. CDR3 nucleotides: TGCGCCAGTAAACCACATGCCTCCTCTGGAACCTACGAGCAGTACTTC.

The gene calls are TRBV28 and TRBJ1-3; possibly TRBD1 for D (5 bases). Trimming left V 1 base short and J 0 bases short, with 10 bases between. The germline V gene encodes CDR1 MDHEN and CDR2 SYDVKM. The CDR3 consists of 16 residues. This CDR3 is CASSLSLRGSGNTIYF. Written as DNA, the CDR3 is TGTGCCAGCAGTTTATCTCTGAGGGGCTCTGGAAACACCATATATTTT.

This clonotype was seen ten or more times. This chain connects TRBV7-8 to TRBJ2-3; D is unclear. Trimming removed 3 bases from V and 2 bases from J, with 6 bases in between. Germline lookup yields CDR1 SGHVS and CDR2 FQNEAQ. The CDR3 loop spans 13 amino acids. In DNA form, the CDR3 reads TGTGCCAGCAGCTTGTCCTTCACAGATACGCAGTATTTT. Translating gives CASSLSFTDTQYF. Full variable domain (remainder filled in from reference TRBV7-8 and TRBJ2-3): GAGVSQSPRYKVAKRGQDVALRCDPISGHVSLFWYQQALGQGPEFLTYFQNEAQLDKSGLPSDRFFAERPEGSVSTLKIQRTQQEDSAVYLCASSLSFTDTQYFGPGTRLTVL.

About this clonotype: With a much larger clone just one base away, this may be a read error. This chain joins TRBV29-1 and TRBJ1-1; tentative D call: TRBD1 (6 bases). In germline, CDR1 is SQVTM, CDR2 ANQGSEA. CDR3 length: 13 amino acids. Trimming cost V 6 bases and J 5 bases, with 16 bases left between them. The CDR3 loop is CSVPRGGATEAFF. In DNA, the CDR3 is TGCAGCGTACCACGGGGGGGGGCGACTGAAGCTTTCTTT.

The sample holds many counts of this clonotype. The rearrangement uses TRBV5-8 and TRBJ1-4; D uncertain. The CDR3 totals 16 residues. With 2 bases removed from V and 0 bases from J, the gap between germline ends came to 11 bases. Germline-derived CDR1 and CDR2 are SGHTS and YDEGEE. CDR3 residues: CASSFPDGATNEKLFF. For the CDR3, the DNA is TGTGCCAGCAGCTTTCCCGACGGTGCAACTAATGAAAAACTGTTTTTT.

This clonotype was seen repeatedly, ten times or more. This chain joins TRBV5-6 and TRBJ2-6, with a tentative D call TRBD1 (5 bases). Trimming took 0 bases from V and 0 from J, leaving 13 bases between them. The length of the CDR3 is 18 residues. The V gene's germline CDR1 is SGHDT and CDR2 YYEEEE. For the CDR3, the DNA is TGTGCCAGCAGCTTGGTTGTCAGGGCACACTCTGGGGCCAACGTCCTGACTTTC. Translation: CASSLVVRAHSGANVLTF.

This clonotype was detected many times. The rearrangement uses TRBV19 and TRBJ2-1; 9 positions match TRBD2. The CDR3 is made up of 15 amino acids. Germline trimming cut 7 bases from V and 10 bases from J; bases unmatched to any gene: 14. Germline CDR1 LNHDA, CDR2 SQIVND (reference sequence). CDR3 amino acids: CASTYLAGMGEEQFF. In nucleotides, the CDR3 is TGTGCCAGTACCTACCTAGCGGGAATGGGAGAGGAGCAGTTCTTC. The full variable domain, with the rest looked up from reference TRBV19 and TRBJ2-1, is DGGITQSPKYLFRKEGQNVTLSCEQNLNHDAMYWYRQDPGQGLRLIYYSQIVNDFQKGDIAEGYSVSREKKESFPLTVTSAQKNPTAFYLCASTYLAGMGEEQFFGPGTRLTVL.

The V and J genes are TRBV7-3 and TRBJ2-3; D uncertain. The germline V and J ends were trimmed by 5 bases and 9 bases, with 15 bases remaining between them. CDR3 length equals 13 residues. In germline, CDR1 is SGHTA, CDR2 FQGTGA. CDR3 region: CASSLRWRVTQYF. The CDR3 DNA reads as TGTGCCAGCAGCCTACGATGGAGAGTAACGCAGTATTTT.

This clonotype showed up many times. The chain carries TRBV5-4 and TRBJ2-7; 7 nucleotides agree with TRBD2. This CDR3 contains 14 residues. Germline values: CDR1 SGHNT, CDR2 YYREEE (reference sequence). The V segment lost 1 base and the J segment 3 bases; nucleotides outside the gene matches: 4. The CDR3 region has the DNA TGTGCCAGCAGCTTGCGCGGGAGCCTCTACGAGCAGTACTTC. Translating gives CASSLRGSLYEQYF.

Remarks on this clonotype: A junction end diverges from the germline sequence, so it may reflect a read error. The chain joins TRBV27 to TRBJ2-1; possible D gene TRBD1, 6 bases. Germline loops: CDR1 MNHEY, CDR2 SMNVEV (reference sequence). The length of the CDR3 is 14 residues. CDR3 loop: CAGSRQQGYNEQFF. DNA for the CDR3: TGTGCCGGCAGTCGTCAACAGGGTTACAATGAGCAGTTCTTC.

This clonotype was recorded at least ten times. This sequence joins TRBV4-1 and TRBJ2-3; D is perhaps TRBD2 (6 bases). Germline V CDR1 and CDR2: MGHRA, YSYEKL. The CDR3 runs to 16 residues. V was pared by 0 bases and J by 4 bases, with 14 bases between. This chain's CDR3 is CASSQDRGTGADTQYF. DNA of the CDR3: TGCGCCAGCAGCCAAGATCGGGGGACGGGGGCAGATACGCAGTATTTT.

The table lists this clonotype with many counts. The V call is TRBV7-2, the J call TRBJ1-4, with D hard to call. Germline loops: CDR1 SGHTA, CDR2 FQGNSA. V dropped 5 bases and J dropped 0 bases, with 10 bases sitting between them. This CDR3 has 15 residues. CDR3 coding DNA: TGTGCCAGCAGCCTCCCCAGGACAACTAATGAAAAACTGTTTTTT. Translation gives CASSLPRTTNEKLFF. The complete variable domain, with remaining parts taken from reference TRBV7-2 and TRBJ1-4, reads GAGVSQSPSNKVTEKGKDVELRCDPISGHTALYWYRQSLGQGLEFLIYFQGNSAPDKSGLPSDRFSAERTGGSVSTLTIQRTQQEDSAVYLCASSLPRTTNEKLFFGSGTQLSVL.

This clonotype was seen repeatedly, ten times or more. The V and J genes are TRBV12-3 or TRBV12-4 and TRBJ2-7, with 7 bases lining up with TRBD1. The CDR3 sequence is 14 residues long. The junction had 3 bases not matched to a gene; V was cut back by 3 bases and J by 1 base. The CDR3 bases are TGTGCCAGCAGTTTCGGACAGGTTTCCTACGAGCAGTACTTC. This gives the protein CASSFGQVSYEQYF.

As to this clonotype: A much larger clone lies one base from this, so it may be a read error. The chain couples TRBV12-3 or TRBV12-4 to TRBJ2-7; no clear D. The CDR3 consists of 14 residues. V lost 3 bases and J lost 4, with 13 bases in between. The CDR3 sequence is CASSFAWPEYEQYF. The CDR3 coding sequence is TGTGCCAGCAGTTTCGCCTGGCCTGAATACGAGCAGTACTTC.

This clonotype was detected ten times or more. V usage is TRBV10-1 and J usage is TRBJ2-1, with D possibly called TRBD1 or TRBD2 (5 bases each). Trimming left V 5 bases short and J 6 bases short, with 20 bases between. Germline CDR1 reads WNHNN; CDR2 reads SYGVQD (reference sequence). CDR3 length: 16 residues. The CDR3 loop is CASSPEPGSLGNEQFF. In DNA, the CDR3 is TGCGCCAGCAGTCCGGAACCAGGGAGCTTAGGCAATGAGCAGTTCTTC.

As for this clonotype: Since the CDR3 does not end with the conserved phenylalanine or tryptophan, this likely comes from a read error. The CDR3 DNA sequence: TGTGCCGGCAGCTTGAACAGTTACGAGCAGTACTGC. Its protein is CAGSLNSYEQYC. The V gene is TRBV5-5, the J gene TRBJ2-7; D is unresolved. CDR3 size: 12 residues. Germline assignment: CDR1 SGHKS and CDR2 YYEKEE (reference sequence).